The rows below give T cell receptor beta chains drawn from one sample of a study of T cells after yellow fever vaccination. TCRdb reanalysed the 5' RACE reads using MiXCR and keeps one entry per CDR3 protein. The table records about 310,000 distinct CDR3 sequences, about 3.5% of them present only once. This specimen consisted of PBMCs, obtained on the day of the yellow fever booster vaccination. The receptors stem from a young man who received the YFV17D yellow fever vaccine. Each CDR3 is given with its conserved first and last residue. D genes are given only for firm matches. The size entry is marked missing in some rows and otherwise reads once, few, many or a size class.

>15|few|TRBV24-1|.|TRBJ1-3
TGTGCCACCAGTTCCAGTGGCGGCTCTGGAAACACCATATATTTT
CATSSSGGSGNTIYF
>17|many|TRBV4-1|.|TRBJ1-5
TGCGCCAGCAGCCAAGTCGGCAGTTGGCCAAACAATCAGCCCCAGCATTTT
CASSQVGSWPNNQPQHF
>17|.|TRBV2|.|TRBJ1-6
TGTGCCAGCAGTGAAGTGTCCATCGGGATTTATAATTCACCCCTCCACTTT
CASSEVSIGIYNSPLHF
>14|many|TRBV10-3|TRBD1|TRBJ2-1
TGTGCCATCAGTGTTGCGGACAGGGGCAATGAGCAGTTCTTC
CAISVADRGNEQFF
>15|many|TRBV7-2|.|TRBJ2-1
TGTGCCAGCAGCTTAGGACTAGTAGGCAGCGATGAGCAGTTCTTC
CASSLGLVGSDEQFF
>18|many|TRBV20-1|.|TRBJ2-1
TGCAGTGCCAACCCTATAGGGACCGGGACGGAGTTATACAATGAGCAGTTCTTC
CSANPIGTGTELYNEQFF
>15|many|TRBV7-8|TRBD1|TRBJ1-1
TGTGCCAGCAGCTCGAAGGGACAGGGGGGCACTGAAGCTTTCTTT
CASSSKGQGGTEAFF
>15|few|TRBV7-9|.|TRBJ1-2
TGTGCCAGCAGCTTAGTGGCCCAAGCTAACTATGGCTACACCTTC
CASSLVAQANYGYTF
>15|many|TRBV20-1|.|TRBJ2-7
TGCAGTGCTCTACCCACAGGGCGAGGGACCTACGAGCAGTACTTC
CSALPTGRGTYEQYF
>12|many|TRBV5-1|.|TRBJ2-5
TGCGCCAGCAGCTTGGGTCTCGGGACCCAGTACTTC
CASSLGLGTQYF
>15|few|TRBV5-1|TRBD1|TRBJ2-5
TGCGCCAGCAGCTTGGGACAGGGGGTAGAAGAGACCCAGTACTTC
CASSLGQGVEETQYF
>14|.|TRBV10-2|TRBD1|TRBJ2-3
TGCGCCAGCAGGCGACAGGGGCCCACAGATACGCAGTATTTT
CASRRQGPTDTQYF
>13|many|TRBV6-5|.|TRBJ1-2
TGTGCCAGCAGTTACTCGAGGGGGTACTTCTACACCTTC
CASSYSRGYFYTF
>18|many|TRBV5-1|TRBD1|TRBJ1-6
TGCGCCAGCAGCCCAGGGGGTAAAGGAAACCTTTGGAATTCACCCCTCCACTTT
CASSPGGKGNLWNSPLHF
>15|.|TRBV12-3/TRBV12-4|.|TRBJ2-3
TGTGCCAGCAGTTTAGGAGGCAGTTTTGCCGATACGCAGTATTTT
CASSLGGSFADTQYF
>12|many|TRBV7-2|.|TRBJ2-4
TGTGCCAGCAGCATAGGCGAGGGCATTCAGTACTTC
CASSIGEGIQYF
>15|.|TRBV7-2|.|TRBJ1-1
TGTGCCAGCAGCGTAACTTATCCGGGGGCCGAAGTAACTTTCTTT
CASSVTYPGAEVTFF